The present entry profiles one T cell receptor (beta chain) with its context. The data are from a study of siplizumab effects on memory and regulatory T cells. CDR1 and CDR2 from the germline V gene are SGHTA and FQGTGA. V dropped 3 bases and J dropped 2 bases, with 4 bases sitting between them. This CDR3 is 13 amino acids long. Approximately 100,000 TCR templates per sample were assayed. Assay: immunoSEQ multiplex PCR; the TCRdb copy retains only in-frame clones and omits some. The sample holds some 97,000 clones, around 90% seen once. This TCR was recovered from a human donor in good health. Sequenced input: Tregs sorted from blood. The chain joins TRBV7-3 to TRBJ2-2; D is unresolved. The CDR3 reads CASSFGNTGELFF. As DNA, the CDR3 is TGTGCCAGCAGCTTCGGCAACACCGGGGAGCTGTTTTTT.